One TCR beta chain is described in this entry. This entry comes from a study of blood T cell repertoires in COVID-19. About the research overall: Collection of acute and convalescent COVID-19 samples took place in the United States, Italy and Spain. PBMCs, B-cell-depleted T cells, or T cells were the source of the cDNA or gDNA that made up the material.

CDR3 length: 14 residues. As processed by the authors: For nucleated cells, counts were estimated from reference gene primer amplification. The assay was immunoSEQ multiplex PCR, and TCRdb's table has in-frame clones only and misses some. The V and J calls and the clone size are those of that table, but D and trimming were determined from the DNA. The table has approximately 410,000 clones, 86% seen once. The TCR sequence derives from a woman aged 30 to 39 with active or convalescent COVID-19. The chain links TRBV7-5 to TRBJ2-7; the D segment call TRBD1 is taken from the table without a DNA check. TRBV7-5 is described as a pseudogene. Material for sequencing was peripheral blood. CDR3 bases: TGTGTCAGAAGCGAGCAGGGGGCGAGGTACGAGCAGTACTTC. It translates to CVRSEQGARYEQYF.